This is a list of T cell receptor beta chains from one sample in a study of PD-L1 blockade in urothelial cancer. The assay was immunoSEQ multiplex PCR, and TCRdb's table has in-frame clones only and misses some. Of 85,000 to 90,000 clones in the sample, 89% were seen once. Sequenced here: PBMCs, sampled around atezolizumab (anti-PD-L1) treatment. These receptors were collected from a woman at least 80 years old with urothelial cancer. Each CDR3 is given with its conserved first and last residue. A D gene is named only where the DNA matches it firmly. Size is stated for part of the rows, as once, few or many counts, or as a class when the clone is expanded.

CASSFQLVTGGSTDTQYF	TGTGCCAGCAGCTTTCAGCTAGTAACAGGGGGCAGCACAGATACGCAGTATTTT	TRBJ2-3	.	TRBD1	TRBV7-2
CASSLGGQHQETQYF	TGTGCCAGCAGCTTAGGGGGACAGCACCAAGAGACCCAGTACTTC	TRBJ2-5	.	TRBD1	TRBV7-6
CASALARFYGYTF	TGTGCCAGCGCCCTGGCGCGGTTCTATGGCTACACCTTC	TRBJ1-2	.	.	TRBV2
CASSYRTGYGYTF	TGTGCCAGCAGTTATCGGACAGGCTATGGCTACACCTTC	TRBJ1-2	.	TRBD1	TRBV6-4
CASSPGTGRTEAFF	TGTGCCAGCAGCCCCGGGACAGGGCGCACTGAAGCTTTCTTT	TRBJ1-1	once	TRBD1	TRBV7-3
CASSLLGGGNQPQHF	TGTGCCAGCAGTTTACTCGGGGGAGGCAATCAGCCCCAGCATTTT	TRBJ1-5	.	.	TRBV28
CASSLTAGSNQPQHF	TGTGCCAGCAGCTTAACGGCCGGGAGCAATCAGCCCCAGCATTTT	TRBJ1-5	once	.	TRBV7-2
CASSIGGVLDGYTF	TGTGCCAGCAGCATCGGCGGGGTGCTGGATGGCTACACCTTC	TRBJ1-2	.	.	TRBV9
CASSYSRGIGEQYF	TGTGCCAGCAGTTACTCTCGCGGGATAGGTGAGCAGTACTTC	TRBJ2-7	.	.	TRBV6-5
CASHVSAGGPNTQYF	TGTGCCAGCCACGTCTCAGCGGGAGGGCCCAATACGCAGTATTTT	TRBJ2-3	.	TRBD2	TRBV18
CAWSVQTYEQYF	TGTGCCTGGAGTGTACAGACCTACGAGCAGTACTTC	TRBJ2-7	.	.	TRBV30
CASSLELDYEQYF	TGTGCCAGCAGCTTAGAACTAGACTACGAGCAGTACTTC	TRBJ2-7	.	.	TRBV7-9
CAWGNPGLAEQFF	TGTGCCTGGGGTAACCCGGGACTAGCTGAGCAGTTCTTC	TRBJ2-1	.	TRBD2	TRBV30
CASSVGTGVVEKLFF	TGTGCCAGCAGCGTAGGGACAGGGGTGGTTGAAAAACTGTTTTTT	TRBJ1-4	.	TRBD1	TRBV9
CASRGGVGTGGNQPQHF	TGTGCCAGCAGGGGGGGGGTTGGGACAGGAGGCAATCAGCCCCAGCATTTT	TRBJ1-5	.	TRBD1	TRBV27
CASSVTGTSGSSSDTQYF	TGTGCCAGTAGTGTCACCGGGACTAGCGGGAGTAGCTCAGATACGCAGTATTTT	TRBJ2-3	.	TRBD2	TRBV19
CASSSRGSGESEQFF	TGCGCCAGCAGCTCTAGGGGTAGCGGTGAGAGTGAGCAGTTCTTC	TRBJ2-1	.	.	TRBV5-1
CSVTKGQGNTEAFF	TGCAGCGTGACCAAGGGACAGGGGAACACTGAAGCTTTCTTT	TRBJ1-1	.	TRBD1	TRBV29-1
CASSAKDSGTADTQYF	TGTGCCAGCAGCGCAAAGGATAGCGGGACCGCGGATACGCAGTATTTT	TRBJ2-3	.	TRBD2	TRBV7-9
CASSPVSTLQGNTIYF	TGTGCCAGCTCACCTGTCTCGACCCTGCAGGGGAACACCATATATTTT	TRBJ1-3	.	.	TRBV18
CASRGGQILTGELFF	TGTGCCAGCAGGGGGGGACAGATACTCACCGGGGAGCTGTTTTTT	TRBJ2-2	.	.	TRBV27
CASSLGTGGSQPQHF	TGTGCCAGCAGCTTAGGTACCGGCGGGAGTCAGCCCCAGCATTTT	TRBJ1-5	.	.	TRBV7-6
CASSEFSGSSYNEQFF	TGTGCCAGCAGTGAATTTAGCGGGAGCTCCTACAATGAGCAGTTCTTC	TRBJ2-1	once	TRBD2	TRBV25-1
CASSEAQGQGGATNEKLFF	TGTGCCAGCAGTGAAGCGCAGGGACAGGGAGGAGCAACTAATGAAAAACTGTTTTTT	TRBJ1-4	.	TRBD1	TRBV6-1
CASTPTSGRSGEQFF	TGTGCCAGCACCCCCACTAGCGGGAGGAGTGGTGAGCAGTTCTTC	TRBJ2-1	.	TRBD2	TRBV5-4
CASSPPGGPYEQYF	TGTGCCAGCTCACCACCGGGGGGGCCCTACGAGCAGTACTTC	TRBJ2-7	.	.	TRBV18
CASSSDRGGNTGELFF	TGTGCCAGCAGCTCGGACAGGGGAGGGAACACCGGGGAGCTGTTTTTT	TRBJ2-2	.	TRBD1	TRBV7-2
CASSDTGTGANTDTQYF	TGTGCCAGCAGTGACACCGGGACAGGGGCCAACACAGATACGCAGTATTTT	TRBJ2-3	.	TRBD1	TRBV6-4
CASSNPSSGRAQNEQFF	TGCGCCAGCAGTAACCCGTCTAGCGGGAGGGCCCAAAATGAGCAGTTCTTC	TRBJ2-1	.	TRBD2	TRBV10-2
CASSAGQGTEAFF	TGTGCCAGCTCAGCGGGACAGGGGACTGAAGCTTTCTTT	TRBJ1-1	.	TRBD1	TRBV18
CAWNKQGGTEAFF	TGTGCCTGGAATAAACAGGGGGGCACTGAAGCTTTCTTT	TRBJ1-1	once	TRBD1	TRBV30
CASSRDRNYGYTF	TGTGCCAGCAGTCGTGACAGAAACTATGGCTACACCTTC	TRBJ1-2	few	.	TRBV27
CASSKMTGVGTEAFF	TGTGCCAGCAGCAAAATGACAGGGGTTGGCACTGAAGCTTTCTTT	TRBJ1-1	once	TRBD1	TRBV11-2
CASSPPTSSGRNIQYF	TGTGCCAGCTCACCACCCACCTCTAGCGGGAGGAACATTCAGTACTTC	TRBJ2-4	once	TRBD2	TRBV18
CASSPTGGTEAFF	TGTGCCAGCAGCCCGACAGGGGGAACTGAAGCTTTCTTT	TRBJ1-1	.	TRBD1	TRBV11-1
CASKRADQPQHF	TGTGCCAGCAAGAGGGCCGATCAGCCCCAGCATTTT	TRBJ1-5	.	.	TRBV2
CASSSRLAQIKNSYNEQFF	TGTGCCAGCAGTTCCAGACTAGCGCAAATAAAAAACTCCTACAATGAGCAGTTCTTC	TRBJ2-1	.	TRBD2	TRBV27
CASSQTNSYEQYF	TGTGCCAGCAGTCAGACAAACTCCTACGAGCAGTACTTC	TRBJ2-7	.	.	TRBV2
CASSITAGGAYEQYF	TGTGCCAGCAGCATTACAGCGGGAGGTGCCTACGAGCAGTACTTC	TRBJ2-7	.	TRBD2	TRBV11-2